The rows below give T cell receptor beta chains drawn from one sample of a study of a mutant IDH1 vaccine in newly diagnosed glioma. Their cognate antigens are unknown. Generated by immunoSEQ multiplex PCR, the TCRdb table keeps only in-frame clones and is missing some. The repertoire holds 75,000 to 95,000 clones, about nine tenths seen once, with roughly 0.78% in the top ten. Sample: PBMCs, taken from a glioma patient whose treatment included an IDH1 peptide vaccine. Every receptor here comes from a woman in her fifties or sixties with glioma. Both conserved end residues are part of each CDR3. D genes are given only for firm matches. Size tells how often a clone was seen (once, few, many) or the class of an expanded clone, and some rows leave it out.

CDR3nt: TGTGCCAGCAGTTATTCCCGAAATATTCACTTAGCGGCTTTCTTT
CDR3aa: CASSYSRNIHLAAFF
d_gene: -
v_gene: TRBV6-5
abundance: -
j_gene: TRBJ1-1

CDR3nt: TGTGCCAGCGTCATGGACTATGGCTACACCTTC
CDR3aa: CASVMDYGYTF
d_gene: -
v_gene: TRBV19
abundance: few
j_gene: TRBJ1-2

CDR3nt: TGTGCCAGCAGTTGGACAGGGGGTAGCGGGCAGCCCCAGCATTTT
CDR3aa: CASSWTGGSGQPQHF
d_gene: TRBD1
v_gene: TRBV6-5
abundance: -
j_gene: TRBJ1-5

CDR3nt: TGTGCCAGCAGTGATCTTCGGCTAGCTGACAATGAGCAGTTCTTC
CDR3aa: CASSDLRLADNEQFF
d_gene: -
v_gene: TRBV6-1
abundance: -
j_gene: TRBJ2-1

CDR3nt: TGTGCCAGCGGCCTGGGATCGACAGGGAGCTACACCTTC
CDR3aa: CASGLGSTGSYTF
d_gene: -
v_gene: TRBV21-1
abundance: -
j_gene: TRBJ1-2

CDR3nt: TGTGCCAGCAGCTTCCCTAGCACAGATACGCAGTATTTT
CDR3aa: CASSFPSTDTQYF
d_gene: -
v_gene: TRBV5-6
abundance: -
j_gene: TRBJ2-3

CDR3nt: TGCGCCAGCAGCTTTGACAGGGAGGTTGAAAAACTGTTTTTT
CDR3aa: CASSFDREVEKLFF
d_gene: TRBD1
v_gene: TRBV4-1
abundance: -
j_gene: TRBJ1-4

CDR3nt: TGTGCCGGAGACAGGGAGGGGACTGAAGCCTTCTTT
CDR3aa: CAGDREGTEAFF
d_gene: TRBD1
v_gene: TRBV2
abundance: -
j_gene: TRBJ1-1

CDR3nt: TGTGCCAGCAGTTACGGGTTTGAAGCTTTCTTT
CDR3aa: CASSYGFEAFF
d_gene: -
v_gene: TRBV6-1
abundance: -
j_gene: TRBJ1-1

CDR3nt: TGTGCCAGCAGTGCCCGACAGGAGAGGTACAATGAGCAGTTCTTC
CDR3aa: CASSARQERYNEQFF
d_gene: -
v_gene: TRBV6-4
abundance: once
j_gene: TRBJ2-1

CDR3nt: TGTGCCAGCAGTGAGTCTAGGAATGAGCAGTTCTTC
CDR3aa: CASSESRNEQFF
d_gene: -
v_gene: TRBV2
abundance: -
j_gene: TRBJ2-1

CDR3nt: TGTGCCAGCAGCCCCCGGGCCCGTCTCCCCCTCTCCTACGAGCAGTACTTC
CDR3aa: CASSPRARLPLSYEQYF
d_gene: -
v_gene: TRBV9
abundance: -
j_gene: TRBJ2-7

CDR3nt: TGCAGCGTTGCTTGGCAGAACTATGGCTACACCTTC
CDR3aa: CSVAWQNYGYTF
d_gene: -
v_gene: TRBV29-1
abundance: medium-sized
j_gene: TRBJ1-2

CDR3nt: TGTGCCAGCAGCCCGGGACAGACCAACACTGAAGCTTTCTTT
CDR3aa: CASSPGQTNTEAFF
d_gene: TRBD1
v_gene: TRBV7-6
abundance: -
j_gene: TRBJ1-1

CDR3nt: TGCGCCAGCAGGGGGGAACGGGACTACAATGAGCAGTTCTTC
CDR3aa: CASRGERDYNEQFF
d_gene: -
v_gene: TRBV10-2
abundance: -
j_gene: TRBJ2-1

CDR3nt: TGTGCCAGCATTAAGAGTGGGGGGCAGTTTGAAGCTTTCTTT
CDR3aa: CASIKSGGQFEAFF
d_gene: -
v_gene: TRBV27
abundance: -
j_gene: TRBJ1-1

CDR3nt: TGTGCCAGCAGTGAAGCAGGGGGAGTAACCTACGAGCAGTACTTC
CDR3aa: CASSEAGGVTYEQYF
d_gene: -
v_gene: TRBV6-1
abundance: -
j_gene: TRBJ2-7

CDR3nt: TGTGCCAGCAGTCTAATTGGACAGGAACTCGGGAGTGAGCAGTTCTTC
CDR3aa: CASSLIGQELGSEQFF
d_gene: -
v_gene: TRBV28
abundance: -
j_gene: TRBJ2-1

CDR3nt: TGTGCCAGCAGCTTGGTAGGGCCCCCAGATACGCAGTATTTT
CDR3aa: CASSLVGPPDTQYF
d_gene: -
v_gene: TRBV5-5
abundance: -
j_gene: TRBJ2-3

CDR3nt: TGTGCCCGCGCAGGGGTGGGTTCACCCCTCCACTTT
CDR3aa: CARAGVGSPLHF
d_gene: -
v_gene: TRBV30
abundance: -
j_gene: TRBJ1-6